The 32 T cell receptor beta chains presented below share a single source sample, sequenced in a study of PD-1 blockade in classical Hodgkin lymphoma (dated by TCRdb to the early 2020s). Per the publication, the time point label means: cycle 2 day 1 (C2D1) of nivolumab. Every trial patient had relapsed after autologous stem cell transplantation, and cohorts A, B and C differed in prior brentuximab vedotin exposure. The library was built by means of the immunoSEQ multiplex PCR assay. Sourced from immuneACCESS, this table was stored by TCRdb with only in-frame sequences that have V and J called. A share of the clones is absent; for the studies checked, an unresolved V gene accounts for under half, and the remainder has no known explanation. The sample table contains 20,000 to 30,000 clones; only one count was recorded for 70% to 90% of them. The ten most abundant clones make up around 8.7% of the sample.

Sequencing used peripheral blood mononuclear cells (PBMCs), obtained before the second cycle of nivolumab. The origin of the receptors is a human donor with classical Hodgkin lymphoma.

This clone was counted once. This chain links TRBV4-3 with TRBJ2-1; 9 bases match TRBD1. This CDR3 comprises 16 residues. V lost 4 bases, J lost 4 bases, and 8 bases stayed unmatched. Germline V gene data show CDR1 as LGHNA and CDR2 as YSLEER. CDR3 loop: CASSRNRGRQYNEQFF. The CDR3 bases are TGCGCCAGCAGCCGAAACAGGGGGCGACAATACAATGAGCAGTTCTTC.

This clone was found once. The CDR3 DNA sequence: TGTGCCAGCTCACCAACGGGTGCAAATAATTCACCCCTCCACTTT. This gives the protein CASSPTGANNSPLHF. V usage is TRBV18 and J usage is TRBJ1-6; D gene unclear. Per the germline V gene, CDR1 is KGHSH and CDR2 is LQKENI. Deletions cut 2 bases from V and 5 bases from J, with 10 bases between. The CDR3 runs to 15 residues.

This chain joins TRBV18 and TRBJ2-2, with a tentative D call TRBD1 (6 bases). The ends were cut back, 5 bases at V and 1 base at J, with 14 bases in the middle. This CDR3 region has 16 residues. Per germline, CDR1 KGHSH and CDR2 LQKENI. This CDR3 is CASSKETTGNTGELFF. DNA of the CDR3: TGTGCCAGCTCAAAAGAGACGACAGGGAACACCGGGGAGCTGTTTTTT.

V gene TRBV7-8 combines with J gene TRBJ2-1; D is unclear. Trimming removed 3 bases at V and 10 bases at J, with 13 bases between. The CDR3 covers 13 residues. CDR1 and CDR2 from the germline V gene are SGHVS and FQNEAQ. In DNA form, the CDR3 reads TGTGCCAGCAGCTTTGGTCAGCGCCGGGAGCAGTTCTTC. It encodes CASSFGQRREQFF.

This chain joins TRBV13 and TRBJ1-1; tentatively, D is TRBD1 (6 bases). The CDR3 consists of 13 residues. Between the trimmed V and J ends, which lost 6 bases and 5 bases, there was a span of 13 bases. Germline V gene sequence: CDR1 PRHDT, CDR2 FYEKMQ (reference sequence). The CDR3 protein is CASRRTGSTEAFF. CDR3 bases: TGTGCCAGCAGACGAACAGGGAGTACTGAAGCTTTCTTT.

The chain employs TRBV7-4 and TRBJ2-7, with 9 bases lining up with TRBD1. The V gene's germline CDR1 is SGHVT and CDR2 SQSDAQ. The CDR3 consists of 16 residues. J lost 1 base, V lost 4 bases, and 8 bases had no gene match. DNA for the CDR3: TGTGCCAGCAGCTCGCGTACGGGACAGGGATCCTACGAGCAGTACTTC. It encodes CASSSRTGQGSYEQYF.

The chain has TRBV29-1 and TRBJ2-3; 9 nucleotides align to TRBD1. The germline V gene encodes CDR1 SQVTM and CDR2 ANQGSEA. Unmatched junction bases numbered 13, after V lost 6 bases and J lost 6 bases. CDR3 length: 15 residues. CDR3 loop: CSVKLMGQGMDTQYF. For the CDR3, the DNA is TGCAGCGTAAAGTTAATGGGACAGGGTATGGATACGCAGTATTTT.

The CDR3 region has the DNA TGTGCCATCAGTGACCTATCCTCAGGATACTACGAGCAGTACTTC. Its protein is CAISDLSSGYYEQYF. The chain uses TRBV10-3 and TRBJ2-7; D remains ambiguous. Germline lookup yields CDR1 ENHRY and CDR2 SYGVKD. Trimming took off 3 bases at V and 3 bases at J, with 15 bases between the two ends. The length of the CDR3 is 15 residues.

For the CDR3, the DNA is TGTGCCAGCTCACCAAGAGAGGGAGGGTTAGACACCGGGGAGCTGTTTTTT. This encodes CASSPREGGLDTGELFF. The chain joins TRBV18 to TRBJ2-2, with 7 bases matching TRBD2. The junction had 9 bases not matched to a gene; V was cut back by 2 bases and J by 3 bases. The CDR3 length is 17 residues. Per the germline V gene, CDR1 is KGHSH and CDR2 is LQKENI.

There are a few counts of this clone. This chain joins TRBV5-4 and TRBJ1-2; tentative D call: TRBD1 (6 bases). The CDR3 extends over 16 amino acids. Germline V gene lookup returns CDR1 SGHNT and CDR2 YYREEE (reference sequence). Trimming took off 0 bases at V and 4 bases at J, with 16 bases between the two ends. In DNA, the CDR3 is TGTGCCAGCAGCTTGGCTGCGCGGGGGCGCAGCTATGGCTACACCTTC. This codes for CASSLAARGRSYGYTF.

Here the CDR3 reads CASSQGAGELFF. The DNA for the CDR3 is TGTGCCAGCAGCCAGGGGGCCGGGGAGCTGTTTTTT. The rearrangement uses TRBV7-3 and TRBJ2-2; TRBD1 aligns across 7 bases. The CDR3 is 12 residues long. From germline, CDR1 is SGHTA and CDR2 FQGTGA. After removal of 5 bases from V and 6 bases from J, the junction contained 0 bases not matched to a gene.

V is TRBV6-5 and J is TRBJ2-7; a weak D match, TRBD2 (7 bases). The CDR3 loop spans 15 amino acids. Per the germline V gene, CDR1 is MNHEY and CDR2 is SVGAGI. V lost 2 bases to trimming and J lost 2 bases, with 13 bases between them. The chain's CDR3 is CASSYRGGGPYEQYF. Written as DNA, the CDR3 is TGTGCCAGCAGTTACCGGGGAGGGGGACCCTACGAGCAGTACTTC.

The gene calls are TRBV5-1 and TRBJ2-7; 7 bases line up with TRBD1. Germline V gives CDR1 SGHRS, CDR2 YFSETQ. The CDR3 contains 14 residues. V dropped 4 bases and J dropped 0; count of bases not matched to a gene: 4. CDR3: CASSRDSVSYEQYF. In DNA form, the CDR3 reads TGCGCCAGCAGCCGGGACAGCGTCTCCTACGAGCAGTACTTC.

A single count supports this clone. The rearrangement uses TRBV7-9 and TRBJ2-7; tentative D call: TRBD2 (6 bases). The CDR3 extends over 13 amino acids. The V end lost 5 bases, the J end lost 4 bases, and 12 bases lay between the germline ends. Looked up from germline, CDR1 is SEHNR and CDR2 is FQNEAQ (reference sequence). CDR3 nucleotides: TGTGCCAGCAGCAGGGCGCGGGGATACGAGCAGTACTTC. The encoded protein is CASSRARGYEQYF.

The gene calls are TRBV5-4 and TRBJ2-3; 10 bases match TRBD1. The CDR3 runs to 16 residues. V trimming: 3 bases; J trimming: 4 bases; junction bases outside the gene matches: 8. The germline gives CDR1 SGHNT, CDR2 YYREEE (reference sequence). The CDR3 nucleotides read TGTGCCAGCAGCTCCCGGGACAGGGGTGGGGCAGATACGCAGTATTTT. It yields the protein CASSSRDRGGADTQYF.

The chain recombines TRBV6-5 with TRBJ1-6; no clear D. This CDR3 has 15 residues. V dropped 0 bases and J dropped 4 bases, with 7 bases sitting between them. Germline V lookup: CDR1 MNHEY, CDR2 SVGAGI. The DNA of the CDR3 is TGTGCCAGCAGTTACTCGAAAGATTATAATTCACCCCTCCACTTT. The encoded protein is CASSYSKDYNSPLHF.

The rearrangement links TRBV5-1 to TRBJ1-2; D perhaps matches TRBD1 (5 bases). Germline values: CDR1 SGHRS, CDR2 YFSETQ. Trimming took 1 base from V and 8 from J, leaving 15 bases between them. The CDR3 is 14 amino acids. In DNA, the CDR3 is TGCGCCAGCAGCTTGTCGGGGGACCTGGACGGCTACACCTTC. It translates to CASSLSGDLDGYTF.

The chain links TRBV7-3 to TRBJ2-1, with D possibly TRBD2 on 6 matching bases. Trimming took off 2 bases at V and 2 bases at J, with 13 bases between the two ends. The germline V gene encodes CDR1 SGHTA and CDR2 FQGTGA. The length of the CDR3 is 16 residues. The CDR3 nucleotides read TGTGCCAGCAGCTTAGAAGCGGCGGGGACCTACAATGAGCAGTTCTTC. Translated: CASSLEAAGTYNEQFF. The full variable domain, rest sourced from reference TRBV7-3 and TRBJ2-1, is GAGVSQTPSNKVTEKGKYVELRCDPISGHTALYWYRQSLGQGPEFLIYFQGTGAADDSGLPNDRFFAVRPEGSVSTLKIQRTERGDSAVYLCASSLEAAGTYNEQFFGPGTRLTVL.

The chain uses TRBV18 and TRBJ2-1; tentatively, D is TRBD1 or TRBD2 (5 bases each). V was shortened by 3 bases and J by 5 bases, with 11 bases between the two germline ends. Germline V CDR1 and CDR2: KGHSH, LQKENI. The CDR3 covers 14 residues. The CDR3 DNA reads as TGTGCCAGCTCACCCGGGACGAAAGACAATGAGCAGTTCTTC. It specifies CASSPGTKDNEQFF. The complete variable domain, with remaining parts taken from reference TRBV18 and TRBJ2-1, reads NAGVMQNPRHLVRRRGQEARLRCSPMKGHSHVYWYRQLPEEGLKFMVYLQKENIIDESGMPKERFSAEFPKEGPSILRIQQVVRGDSAAYFCASSPGTKDNEQFFGPGTRLTVL.

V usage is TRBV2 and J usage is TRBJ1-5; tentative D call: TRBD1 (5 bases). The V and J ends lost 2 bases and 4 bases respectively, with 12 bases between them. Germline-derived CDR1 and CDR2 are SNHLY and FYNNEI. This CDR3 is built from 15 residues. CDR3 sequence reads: CASSEPRAGNQPQHF. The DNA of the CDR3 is TGTGCCAGCAGTGAACCCAGGGCGGGGAATCAGCCCCAGCATTTT.

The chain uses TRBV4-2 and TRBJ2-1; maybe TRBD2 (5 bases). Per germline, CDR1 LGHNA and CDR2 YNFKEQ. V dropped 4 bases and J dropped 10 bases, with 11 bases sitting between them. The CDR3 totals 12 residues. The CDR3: CASSPGVAEQFF. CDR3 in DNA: TGTGCCAGCAGCCCCGGGGTAGCGGAGCAGTTCTTC.

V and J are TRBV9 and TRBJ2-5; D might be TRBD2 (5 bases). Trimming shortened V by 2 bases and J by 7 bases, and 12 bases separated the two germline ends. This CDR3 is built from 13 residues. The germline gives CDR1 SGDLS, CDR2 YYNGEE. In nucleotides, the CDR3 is TGTGCCAGCAGCGTCGAAGGGAGTCGGACCCAGTACTTC. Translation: CASSVEGSRTQYF.

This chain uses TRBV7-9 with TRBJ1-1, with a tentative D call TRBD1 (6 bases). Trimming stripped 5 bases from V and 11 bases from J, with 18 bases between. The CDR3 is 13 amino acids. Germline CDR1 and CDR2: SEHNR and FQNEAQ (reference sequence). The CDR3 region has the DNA TGTGCCAGCAGCCCCGGGGGCATCCGGCGGGCTTTCTTT. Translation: CASSPGGIRRAFF.

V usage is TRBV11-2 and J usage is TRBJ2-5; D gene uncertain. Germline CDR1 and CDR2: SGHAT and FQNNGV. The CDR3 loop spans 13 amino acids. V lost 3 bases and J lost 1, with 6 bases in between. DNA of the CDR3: TGTGCCAGCAGCTTCGGCCTCCAAGAGACCCAGTACTTC. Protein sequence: CASSFGLQETQYF.

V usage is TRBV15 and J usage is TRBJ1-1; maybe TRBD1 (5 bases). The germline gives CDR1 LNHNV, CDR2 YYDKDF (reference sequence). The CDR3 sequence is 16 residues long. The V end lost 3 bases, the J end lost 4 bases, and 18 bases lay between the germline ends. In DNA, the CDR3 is TGTGCCACCAGCAGTATTCTTCTAAACAGGCCCACTGAAGCTTTCTTT. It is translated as CATSSILLNRPTEAFF.

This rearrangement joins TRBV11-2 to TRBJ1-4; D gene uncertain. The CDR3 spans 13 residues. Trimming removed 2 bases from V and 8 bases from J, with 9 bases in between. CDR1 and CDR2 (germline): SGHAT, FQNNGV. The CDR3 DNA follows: TGTGCCAGCAGCTTAAGTTTGGGGGAAAAACTGTTTTTT. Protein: CASSLSLGEKLFF.

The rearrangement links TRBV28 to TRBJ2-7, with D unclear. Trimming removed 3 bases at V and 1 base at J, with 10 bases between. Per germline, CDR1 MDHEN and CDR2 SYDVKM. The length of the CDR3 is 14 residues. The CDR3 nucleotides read TGTGCCAGCAGTTTTAGTTTGGTTTCCTACGAGCAGTACTTC. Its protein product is CASSFSLVSYEQYF.

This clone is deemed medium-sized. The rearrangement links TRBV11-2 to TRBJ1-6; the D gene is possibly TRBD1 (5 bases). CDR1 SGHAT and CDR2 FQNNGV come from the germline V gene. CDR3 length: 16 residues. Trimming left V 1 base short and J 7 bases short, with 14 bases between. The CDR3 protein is CASSLAPTAINSPLHF. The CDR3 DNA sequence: TGTGCCAGCAGCTTAGCCCCGACAGCCATCAATTCACCCCTCCACTTT. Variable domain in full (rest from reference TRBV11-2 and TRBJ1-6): EAGVAQSPRYKIIEKRQSVAFWCNPISGHATLYWYQQILGQGPKLLIQFQNNGVVDDSQLPKDRFSAERLKGVDSTLKIQPAKLEDSAVYLCASSLAPTAINSPLHFGNGTRLTVT.

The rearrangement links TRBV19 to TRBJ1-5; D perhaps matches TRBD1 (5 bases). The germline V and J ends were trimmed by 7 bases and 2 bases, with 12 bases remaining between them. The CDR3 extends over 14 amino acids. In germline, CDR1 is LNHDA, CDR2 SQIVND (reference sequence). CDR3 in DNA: TGTGCCAGTAACCCGAGGGGAGGCAATCAGCCCCAGCATTTT. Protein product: CASNPRGGNQPQHF. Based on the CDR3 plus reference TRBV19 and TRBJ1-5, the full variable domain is DGGITQSPKYLFRKEGQNVTLSCEQNLNHDAMYWYRQDPGQGLRLIYYSQIVNDFQKGDIAEGYSVSREKKESFPLTVTSAQKNPTAFYLCASNPRGGNQPQHFGDGTRLSIL.

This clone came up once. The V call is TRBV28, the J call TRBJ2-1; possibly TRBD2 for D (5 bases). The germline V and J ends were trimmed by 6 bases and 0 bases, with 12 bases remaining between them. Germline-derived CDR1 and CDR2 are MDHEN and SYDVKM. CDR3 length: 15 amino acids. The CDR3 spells CASSAEGSSYNEQFF. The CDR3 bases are TGTGCCAGCAGCGCCGAGGGAAGCTCCTACAATGAGCAGTTCTTC.

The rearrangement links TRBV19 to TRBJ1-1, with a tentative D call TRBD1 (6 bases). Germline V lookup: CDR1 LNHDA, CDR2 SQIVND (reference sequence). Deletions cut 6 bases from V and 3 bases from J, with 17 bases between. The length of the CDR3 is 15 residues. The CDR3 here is CASRKDRDYYTEAFF. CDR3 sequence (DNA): TGTGCCAGTAGGAAGGACAGAGATTACTACACTGAAGCTTTCTTT.

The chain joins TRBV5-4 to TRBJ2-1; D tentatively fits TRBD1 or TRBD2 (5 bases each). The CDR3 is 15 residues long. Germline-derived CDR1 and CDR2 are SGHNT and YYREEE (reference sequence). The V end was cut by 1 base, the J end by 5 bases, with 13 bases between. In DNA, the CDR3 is TGTGCCAGCAGCTTGTTATCTGGGGGTGACAATGAGCAGTTCTTC. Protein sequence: CASSLLSGGDNEQFF.